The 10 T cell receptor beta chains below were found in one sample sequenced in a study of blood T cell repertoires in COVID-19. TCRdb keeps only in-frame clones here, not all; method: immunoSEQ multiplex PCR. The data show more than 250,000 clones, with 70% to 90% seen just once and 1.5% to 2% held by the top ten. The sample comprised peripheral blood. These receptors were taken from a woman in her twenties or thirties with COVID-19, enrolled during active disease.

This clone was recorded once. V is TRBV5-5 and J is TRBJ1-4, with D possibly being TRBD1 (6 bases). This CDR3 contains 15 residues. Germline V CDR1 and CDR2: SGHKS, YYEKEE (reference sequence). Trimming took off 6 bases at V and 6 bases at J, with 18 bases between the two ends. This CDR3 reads CASTRQGIVHEKLFF. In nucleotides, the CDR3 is TGTGCCAGCACTCGGCAGGGGATAGTACATGAAAAACTGTTTTTT.

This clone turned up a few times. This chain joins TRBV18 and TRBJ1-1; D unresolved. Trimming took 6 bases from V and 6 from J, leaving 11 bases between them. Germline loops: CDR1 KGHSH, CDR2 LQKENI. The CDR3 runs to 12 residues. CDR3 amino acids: CASSPDNSEAFF. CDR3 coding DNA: TGTGCCAGCTCCCCCGACAACTCTGAAGCTTTCTTT.

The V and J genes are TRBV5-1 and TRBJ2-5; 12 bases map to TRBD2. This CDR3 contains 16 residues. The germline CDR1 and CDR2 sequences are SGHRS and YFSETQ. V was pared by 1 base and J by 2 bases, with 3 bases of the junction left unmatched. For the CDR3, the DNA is TGCGCCAGCAGCTTGTTACTAGCGGGGGGACAAGAGACCCAGTACTTC. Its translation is CASSLLLAGGQETQYF.

Here the CDR3 reads CASSQTGTGFGYTF. CDR3 bases: TGTGCCAGCAGCCAGACCGGGACAGGGTTTGGCTACACCTTC. This chain connects TRBV11-2 to TRBJ1-2, with 9 nucleotides matching TRBD1. The ends lost 5 bases at V and 7 bases at J; junction bases unmatched: 8. There are 14 residues in the CDR3. CDR1 is SGHAT and CDR2 is FQNNGV in the germline V gene.

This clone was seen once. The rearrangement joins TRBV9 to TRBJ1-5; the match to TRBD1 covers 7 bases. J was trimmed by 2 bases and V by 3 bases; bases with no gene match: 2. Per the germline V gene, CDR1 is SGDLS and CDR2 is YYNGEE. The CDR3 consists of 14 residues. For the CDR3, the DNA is TGTGCCAGCAGCGGAACAGGGGGCAATCAGCCCCAGCATTTT. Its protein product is CASSGTGGNQPQHF.

The CDR3 bases are TGCGCCAGCAGCCTCAGGGCAGGGACTGAAGGAAAACTGTTTTTT. Translating gives CASSLRAGTEGKLFF. The chain joins TRBV4-1 to TRBJ1-4; D might be TRBD1 (5 bases). This CDR3 region has 15 residues. CDR1 is MGHRA and CDR2 is YSYEKL in the germline V gene. V lost 4 bases to trimming and J lost 10 bases, with 19 bases between them.

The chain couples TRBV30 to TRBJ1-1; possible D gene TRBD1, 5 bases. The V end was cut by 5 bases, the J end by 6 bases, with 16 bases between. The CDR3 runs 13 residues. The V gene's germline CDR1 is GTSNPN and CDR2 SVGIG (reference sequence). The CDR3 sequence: CAWDDDRAPEAFF. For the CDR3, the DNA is TGTGCCTGGGACGATGACAGAGCGCCTGAAGCTTTCTTT.

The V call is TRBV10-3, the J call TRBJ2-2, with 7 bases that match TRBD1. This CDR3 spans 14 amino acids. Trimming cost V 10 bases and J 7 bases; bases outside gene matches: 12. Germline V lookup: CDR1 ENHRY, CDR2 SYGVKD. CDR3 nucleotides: TGTGCCAGTTTCACAGGGACAGTGAACGGGGAGCTGTTTTTT. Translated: CASFTGTVNGELFF.

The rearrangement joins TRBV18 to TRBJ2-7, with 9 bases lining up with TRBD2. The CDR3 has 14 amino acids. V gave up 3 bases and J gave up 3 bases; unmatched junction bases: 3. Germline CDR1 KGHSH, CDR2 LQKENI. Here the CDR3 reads CASSPGLADYEQYF. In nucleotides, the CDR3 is TGTGCCAGCTCACCGGGACTAGCAGACTACGAGCAGTACTTC.

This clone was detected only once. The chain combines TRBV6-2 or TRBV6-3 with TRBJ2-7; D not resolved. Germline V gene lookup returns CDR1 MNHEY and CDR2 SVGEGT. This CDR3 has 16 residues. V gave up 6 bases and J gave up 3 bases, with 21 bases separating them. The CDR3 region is CASSPPAWANSYEQYF. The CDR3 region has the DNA TGTGCCAGCAGCCCTCCGGCGTGGGCAAACAGCTACGAGCAGTACTTC.